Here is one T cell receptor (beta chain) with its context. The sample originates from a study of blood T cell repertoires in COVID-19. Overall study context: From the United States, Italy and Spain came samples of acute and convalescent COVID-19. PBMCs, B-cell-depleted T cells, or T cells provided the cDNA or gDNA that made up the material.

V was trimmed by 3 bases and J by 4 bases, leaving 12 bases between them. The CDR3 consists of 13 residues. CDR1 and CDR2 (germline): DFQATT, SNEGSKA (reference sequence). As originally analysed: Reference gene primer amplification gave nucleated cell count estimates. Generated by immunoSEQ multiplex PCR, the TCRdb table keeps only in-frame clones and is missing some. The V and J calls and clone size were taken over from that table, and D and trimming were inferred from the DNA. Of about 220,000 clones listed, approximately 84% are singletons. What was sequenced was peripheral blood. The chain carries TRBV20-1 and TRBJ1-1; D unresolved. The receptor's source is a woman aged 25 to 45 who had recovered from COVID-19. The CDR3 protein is CSASSGLATEAFF. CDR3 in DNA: TGCAGTGCTAGTTCGGGGTTGGCCACTGAAGCTTTCTTT.